These T cell receptor beta chains were read from a single sample in a study of beta chain features in type 1 diabetes. TCRdb keeps only in-frame clones here, not all; method: immunoSEQ multiplex PCR. The table has 150,000 to 200,000 clones, 50% to 70% seen once. The sequencing input was naive CD4+ T cells from blood. The receptor source for this set is a man aged 25 to 45 with type 1 diabetes. Both conserved end residues are part of each CDR3. The D gene is left open where the match is weak. The size entry is marked missing in some rows and otherwise reads once, few, many or a size class.

TRBJ2-3 NA TRBV7-2 NA TGTGCCAGCAGCTCGAGAATGGGACGGAAGTACACAGATACGCAGTATTTT CASSSRMGRKYTDTQYF
TRBJ1-6 NA TRBV10-3 few TGTGCCATCAGTGAGTCGAAGGGCGGATCCCTCCACTTT CAISESKGGSLHF
TRBJ2-1 NA TRBV4-3 NA TGCGCCAGCAGCCAAGCCGGGGTCGATGAGCAGTTCTTC CASSQAGVDEQFF
TRBJ2-2 NA TRBV29-1 NA TGCAGCGCAGGGCTGGCTTCGAACACCGGGGAGCTGTTTTTT CSAGLASNTGELFF
TRBJ2-5 NA TRBV29-1 NA TGCAGCGTTGAAGAGCAGGGTACGGCCCAGTACTTC CSVEEQGTAQYF
TRBJ2-7 TRBD2 TRBV7-9 NA TGTGCCAGCAGCCCCTTTAGCAGCAGACTAGCGGTCTACGAGCAGTACTTC CASSPFSSRLAVYEQYF
TRBJ1-2 NA TRBV29-1 NA TGCAGCGTTCAACAGGGCTATGGCTACACCTTC CSVQQGYGYTF
TRBJ2-2 TRBD2 TRBV30 NA TGTGCCTGGAGTCTCACGGGGGGAGAGCTGTTTTTT CAWSLTGGELFF
TRBJ2-7 NA TRBV11-2 once TGTGCCAGCAGTCCCTGGACCGTTCCGACGGGTGAGCAGTACTTC CASSPWTVPTGEQYF
TRBJ2-5 TRBD2 TRBV7-7 NA TGTGCTATTACTAGCGGGGGAACCCAGTACTTC CAITSGGTQYF
TRBJ2-5 NA TRBV7-2 few TGTGCCAGCAGCTTCGCTGAGACCCAGTACTTC CASSFAETQYF
TRBJ2-6 NA TRBV5-4 NA TGTGCCAGCAGCTTGCGGAACAGGGCGCTCTCTGGGGCCAACGTCCTGACTTTC CASSLRNRALSGANVLTF
TRBJ2-2 TRBD1 TRBV4-3 NA TGCGCCAGCAGCCGAGGACAGGGGGTGGTCGGGGAGCTGTTTTTT CASSRGQGVVGELFF
TRBJ1-1 NA TRBV30 NA TGTGCCTCGGACGGCGAAGAACTGAACACTGAAGCTTTCTTT CASDGEELNTEAFF
TRBJ1-1 TRBD1 TRBV4-3 few TGCGCCAGCAGCTCGCGACCTGACAGGGATACTGAAGCTTTCTTT CASSSRPDRDTEAFF
TRBJ1-5 NA TRBV29-1 NA TGCAGCGTCAGGCAGGAAAGCAATCAGCCCCAGCATTTT CSVRQESNQPQHF
TRBJ1-6 NA TRBV9 few TGTGCCAGCACCCGCCTGGAGATTAATTCACCCCTCCACTTT CASTRLEINSPLHF
TRBJ2-5 TRBD1 TRBV4-1 NA TGCGCCAGCAGCCACGCTTTCCCGGGACAGCGGTTCCAAGAGACCCAGTACTTC CASSHAFPGQRFQETQYF
TRBJ2-7 NA TRBV7-2 NA TGTGCCAGCAGCTCGGGGAGATACGAGCAGTACTTC CASSSGRYEQYF
TRBJ2-1 NA TRBV2 NA TGTGCCAGCAGAAGGGGCCAGGGATACAATGAGCAGTTCTTC CASRRGQGYNEQFF
TRBJ1-2 NA TRBV4-3 NA TGCGCCAGCAGCCGGCACCCATTTTATGACTATGGCTACACCTTC CASSRHPFYDYGYTF
TRBJ2-3 NA TRBV29-1 NA TGCAGCGGGAGCCGGGACAGCACAGATACGCAGTATTTT CSGSRDSTDTQYF
TRBJ1-3 NA TRBV30 NA TGTGCCTACTCGACGGGAAACTCTGGAAACACCATATATTTT CAYSTGNSGNTIYF
TRBJ1-4 TRBD1 TRBV19 few TGTGCCAGTAGTATTGCGGGACAGCTTGAAAAACTGTTTTTT CASSIAGQLEKLFF
TRBJ2-7 NA TRBV7-2 once TGTGCCAGCAGCTCGCCCTCCTACGAGCAGTACTTC CASSSPSYEQYF
TRBJ2-5 TRBD2 TRBV29-1 few TGCAGCGCGGCTAGCGGGCAAGAGACCCAGTACTTC CSAASGQETQYF
TRBJ1-2 TRBD1 TRBV29-1 NA TGCAGCGTGGGGGACAGGGGAGTCTATGGCTACACCTTC CSVGDRGVYGYTF
TRBJ1-6 NA TRBV4-3 NA TGCGCCAGCAGCCAAGAACGGGGCGCGGTGAATTCACCCCTCCACTTT CASSQERGAVNSPLHF
TRBJ2-1 NA TRBV25-1 NA TGTGCCAGCAGTGAAGTAGGGGCCGACTACCATGAGCAGTTCTTC CASSEVGADYHEQFF
TRBJ2-1 NA TRBV2 NA TGTGCCACCCAGACAGGAAATGAGCAGTTCTTC CATQTGNEQFF
TRBJ2-3 NA TRBV4-3 NA TGCGCCAGCAGCCAAGCCCCACAGGGTGTAGATACGCAGTATTTT CASSQAPQGVDTQYF
TRBJ1-1 NA TRBV14 NA TGTGCCAGCAGCCAATCACCAGGCCCTGAAGCTTTCTTT CASSQSPGPEAFF
TRBJ2-3 NA TRBV19 NA TGTGCCAGTATGTCCGACGGTAGTAGCACAGATACGCAGTATTTT CASMSDGSSTDTQYF
TRBJ2-7 NA TRBV29-1 few TGCAGCGTTGAAGTCCCCTCCTACGAGCAGTACTTC CSVEVPSYEQYF
TRBJ2-7 NA TRBV7-2 NA TGTGCCAGCAGCTTAGCGCTGGGCCAGGTATACGAGCAGTACTTC CASSLALGQVYEQYF
TRBJ1-2 TRBD1 TRBV7-2 NA TGTGCCAGCAGCCCGGGACAGCCTAACTATGGCTACACCTTC CASSPGQPNYGYTF
TRBJ1-1 NA TRBV7-9 NA TGTGCCAGCAGCCCCACCCTTATTTCGAACACTGAAGCTTTCTTT CASSPTLISNTEAFF
TRBJ1-1 NA TRBV30 NA TGTGCCTGGAGTGAGGAGTCCGCTGAAGCTTTCTTT CAWSEESAEAFF
TRBJ1-1 NA TRBV29-1 few TGCAGCGTTGAAAGGGATACAGGGATCTTGAACACTGAAGCTTTCTTT CSVERDTGILNTEAFF
TRBJ1-1 NA TRBV7-9 few TGTGCCAGCAGCCGACTGAACACTGAAGCTTTCTTT CASSRLNTEAFF
TRBJ2-4 NA TRBV6-5 NA TGTGCCAGCAGTTACGTGGTTGGCAACATTCAGTACTTC CASSYVVGNIQYF
TRBJ1-3 NA TRBV9 NA TGTGCCAGCAGCGCCGACTTACGAAGCTCTGGAAACACCATATATTTT CASSADLRSSGNTIYF
TRBJ2-2 NA TRBV29-1 few TGCAGCGTTGACTACGGTGCGAACACCGGGGAGCTGTTTTTT CSVDYGANTGELFF
TRBJ1-1 NA TRBV30 NA TGTGCCTGGAGTAAGCAGGGAACGAGGGAAGCTTTCTTT CAWSKQGTREAFF
TRBJ2-1 NA TRBV11-2 NA TGTGCCAGCACCCGGGGGATAGGTGAGCAGTTCTTC CASTRGIGEQFF
TRBJ2-7 NA TRBV7-2 NA TGTGCCAGCAGCTTTGGAGGGGGAACCCCCTACGAGCAGTACTTC CASSFGGGTPYEQYF
TRBJ1-2 NA TRBV29-1 NA TGCAGCGTTGAGGCAGGGTCGGACTATGGCTACACCTTC CSVEAGSDYGYTF
TRBJ1-6 TRBD1 TRBV7-9 NA TGTGCCAGCAGCACCACAGGGGGTGGATTGTCACCCCTCCACTTT CASSTTGGGLSPLHF
TRBJ2-5 NA TRBV4-3 NA TGCGCCAGCAGCCCGCAAGGGGGGACGGAGACCCAGTACTTC CASSPQGGTETQYF
TRBJ2-3 NA TRBV7-6 NA TGTGCCAGCAGCTTGACGGCTAGCACAGATACGCAGTATTTT CASSLTASTDTQYF
TRBJ2-5 TRBD1 TRBV15 NA TGTGCCACCAGCAGAACGTACCGGGACAGCAAAGAGACCCAGTACTTC CATSRTYRDSKETQYF
TRBJ2-1 NA TRBV6-6 NA TGTGCCAGCAGTTACCTTTCCTATTACAATGAGCAGTTCTTC CASSYLSYYNEQFF